This TCR beta chain was retrieved from a study of cytomegalovirus exposure and HLA in healthy donors. Overall study context: Falling in the Caucasian-associated ancestry cluster were about 82% of 300 to 500 genotyped donors.

Findings and limits, study-wide: Excluded: some indistinguishable V segments such as TRBV6-2 and TRBV6-3. Most subjects' HLA-A and HLA-B alleles were reportedly predicted from TCR beta sequences. Three chains linked to CMV were shown in vitro to be specific for CMV antigens.

The PCR ran on 60 Vbeta and 13 Jbeta primers. Measured with immunoSEQ multiplex PCR; TCRdb has only the in-frame clones, and not every one. The repertoire holds 120,000 or so clones, with over 60% as singletons. The CDR3 runs to 14 residues. J lost 5 bases, V lost 6 bases, and 3 bases had no gene match. The germline V gene has CDR1 MNHEY and CDR2 SVGAGI. About this clone itself: Its antigen is still unknown.

V and J are TRBV6-5 and TRBJ1-5, with TRBD1 identical over 11 bases. The TCR sequence derives from a young man in good health and CMV-seronegative. Sequencing input: PBMCs. The CDR3 loop reads CASRTGQGDQPQHF. The CDR3 bases are TGTGCCAGCAGGACGGGACAGGGGGATCAGCCCCAGCATTTT.